These 10 T cell receptor beta chains came from one sample sequenced in a study of T cells in Graves' hyperthyroidism and ophthalmopathy. The TCR beta CDR3 regions underwent amplification using RNA transcripts as the source. When the TCR CDR3 underwent first-round RT-PCR, the HTBI primer set was used. In TCRdb, the multiplex PCR reads were re-called with MiXCR into one record per CDR3 protein. The sample contains more than 500,000 distinct CDR3 sequences, approximately 15% of which appear only once. Specimen: blood. The receptors originated from a woman in her forties with Graves' hyperthyroidism.

There are many counts of this clonotype. This sequence joins TRBV6-1 and TRBJ1-4; D remains unclear. Trimming removed 7 bases from V and 1 base from J, with 10 bases in between. CDR3 length equals 14 residues. Germline V lookup: CDR1 MNHNS, CDR2 SASEGT. CDR3 loop: CASTTSRTNEKLFF. The CDR3 DNA follows: TGTGCCAGCACCACGAGTCGAACTAATGAAAAACTGTTTTTT.

This clonotype was detected ten times or more. The V gene is TRBV20-1, the J gene TRBJ1-1; 8 bases match TRBD1. The J segment lost 1 base and the V segment lost 5 bases, leaving 9 bases of the junction unmatched. This CDR3 is 15 amino acids long. Germline lookup yields CDR1 DFQATT and CDR2 SNEGSKA (reference sequence). The CDR3 protein is CSAPDRGWGNTEAFF. In DNA, the CDR3 is TGCAGTGCTCCCGACAGGGGTTGGGGGAACACTGAAGCTTTCTTT.

This clonotype has a count of ten or more. The J gene is TRBJ2-7, the V gene TRBV6-1; perhaps TRBD2 as D (5 bases). V gave up 3 bases and J gave up 4 bases, with 13 bases separating them. From germline, CDR1 is MNHNS and CDR2 SASEGT. This CDR3 comprises 14 residues. The CDR3 sequence is CASSDLDYFYEQYF. The CDR3 region has the DNA TGTGCCAGCAGTGACTTAGACTACTTTTACGAGCAGTACTTC.

This clonotype has a count of ten or more. This sequence joins TRBV3-1 and TRBJ2-5, with 11 positions matching TRBD2. Per the germline V gene, CDR1 is LGHDT and CDR2 is YNNKEL (reference sequence). The V and J ends lost 4 bases and 7 bases, in that order; junction bases with no gene match: 5. The CDR3 is 14 amino acids. The CDR3 nucleotides are TGTGCCAGCAGCCTAACTAGCGGGAGTGGGACCCAGTACTTC. It is translated as CASSLTSGSGTQYF.

This clonotype was counted many times. The genes are TRBV20-1 and TRBJ1-3; possibly TRBD1 for D (6 bases). The germline CDR1 and CDR2 sequences are DFQATT and SNEGSKA (reference sequence). This CDR3 has 14 amino acids. The V and J ends lost 5 bases and 0 bases respectively, with 11 bases between them. In DNA, the CDR3 is TGCAGTGCTTCAGACAGGATCTCTGGAAACACCATATATTTT. Amino acids: CSASDRISGNTIYF.

J is TRBJ2-5 and V is TRBV5-1; 7 positions agree with TRBD1. The V and J ends lost 4 bases and 3 bases, in that order; junction bases with no gene match: 9. Germline lookup yields CDR1 SGHRS and CDR2 YFSETQ. The CDR3 is 15 residues long. The CDR3 protein is CASSKNRGREETQYF. The CDR3 DNA sequence: TGCGCCAGCAGCAAAAACAGGGGAAGGGAAGAGACCCAGTACTTC. The full variable domain, rest sourced from reference TRBV5-1 and TRBJ2-5, is KAGVTQTPRYLIKTRGQQVTLSCSPISGHRSVSWYQQTPGQGLQFLFEYFSETQRNKGNFPGRFSGRQFSNSRSEMNVSTLELGDSALYLCASSKNRGREETQYFGPGTRLLVL.

In its sample, this clonotype was seen many times. This chain uses TRBV30 with TRBJ2-2; possible D gene TRBD2, 6 bases. V lost 0 bases and J lost 4, with 21 bases in between. CDR3 length: 18 amino acids. Germline loops: CDR1 GTSNPN, CDR2 SVGIG (reference sequence). The CDR3 DNA reads TGTGCCTGGAGTGTATCATCCTTCGGGAGAGGGAGCACCGGGGAGCTGTTTTTT. Amino acid sequence: CAWSVSSFGRGSTGELFF. The full variable domain, its missing parts supplied by reference TRBV30 and TRBJ2-2, is SQTIHQWPATLVQPVGSPLSLECTVEGTSNPNLYWYRQAAGRGLQLLFYSVGIGQISSEVPQNLSASRPQDRQFILSSKKLLLSDSGFYLCAWSVSSFGRGSTGELFFGEGSRLTVL.

This clonotype was recorded many times. The rearrangement joins TRBV18 to TRBJ2-7, with D perhaps TRBD1 (5 bases). The CDR3 extends over 13 amino acids. Germline CDR1 and CDR2: KGHSH and LQKENI. The V and J ends lost 3 bases and 5 bases respectively, with 11 bases between them. The CDR3 region is CASSPAGPHEQYF. Written as DNA, the CDR3 is TGTGCCAGCTCACCGGCAGGGCCCCACGAGCAGTACTTC. The whole variable domain, filled in from reference TRBV18 and TRBJ2-7, reads NAGVMQNPRHLVRRRGQEARLRCSPMKGHSHVYWYRQLPEEGLKFMVYLQKENIIDESGMPKERFSAEFPKEGPSILRIQQVVRGDSAAYFCASSPAGPHEQYFGPGTRLTVT.

This clonotype has ten or more counts. The V gene is TRBV12-3 or TRBV12-4, the J gene TRBJ1-2; 7 bases line up with TRBD1. Trimming removed 5 bases from V and 5 bases from J; junction bases left unmatched: 11. The CDR3 has 15 amino acids. CDR3 in DNA: TGTGCCAGCAGTCTCGGACAGGACAGAATATATGGCTACACCTTC. Translating gives CASSLGQDRIYGYTF.

The V and J genes are TRBV9 and TRBJ2-7; 8 nucleotides match TRBD2. V trimming: 3 bases; J trimming: 3 bases; junction bases outside the gene matches: 8. This CDR3 spans 15 amino acids. Germline lookup yields CDR1 SGDLS and CDR2 YYNGEE. The CDR3 protein is CASSEEGTSHYEQYF. The CDR3 coding sequence is TGTGCCAGCAGCGAGGAGGGGACTAGTCACTACGAGCAGTACTTC. Full variable domain (outside the CDR3, taken from reference TRBV9 and TRBJ2-7): DSGVTQTPKHLITATGQRVTLRCSPRSGDLSVYWYQQSLDQGLQFLIQYYNGEERAKGNILERFSAQQFPDLHSELNLSSLELGDSALYFCASSEEGTSHYEQYFGPGTRLTVT.